The 6 T cell receptor beta chains below all came from one sample that was sequenced in a study of shared clonotypes between healthy human individuals. Sequencing was performed with immunoSEQ multiplex PCR; in TCRdb, only in-frame clones are kept and a portion is missing. In the table there are roughly 660,000 clones, 90% of which are singletons. Material: memory CD8+ T cells from PBMCs. The subset denotes: CD45RO+ cells pooled with CCR7-negative TemRA cells. These receptor sequences come from a man aged 18 to 29 in good health. Some clones in this sample may be carry-over from other donors' samples.

The rearrangement uses TRBV6-1 and TRBJ2-7; D tentatively reads TRBD1 or TRBD2 (6 bases each). Germline-derived CDR1 and CDR2 are MNHNS and SASEGT. This CDR3 is built from 15 residues. V lost 0 bases to trimming and J lost 4 bases, with 13 bases between them. The CDR3 bases are TGTGCCAGCAGTGAAGCGCTTCGGGGGCCTTACGAGCAGTACTTC. Amino acids: CASSEALRGPYEQYF.

The gene calls are TRBV9 and TRBJ2-1; TRBD1 matches 7 bases. The CDR3 runs 14 residues. CDR1 is SGDLS and CDR2 is YYNGEE in the germline V gene. V lost 3 bases and J lost 4; bases outside the gene matches: 4. The chain's CDR3 is CASSARDRYNEQFF. CDR3 sequence (DNA): TGTGCCAGCAGCGCCCGGGACAGATACAATGAGCAGTTCTTC.

The V call is TRBV9, the J call TRBJ2-7; no reliable D call. The CDR3 length is 13 residues. Germline CDR1 and CDR2: SGDLS and YYNGEE. Trimming left V 4 bases short and J 6 bases short, with 14 bases between. As DNA, the CDR3 is TGTGCCAGCAGCCCCCTTACTGAAACCGAGCAGTACTTC. Amino acid sequence: CASSPLTETEQYF. Full variable domain (remainder filled in from reference TRBV9 and TRBJ2-7): DSGVTQTPKHLITATGQRVTLRCSPRSGDLSVYWYQQSLDQGLQFLIQYYNGEERAKGNILERFSAQQFPDLHSELNLSSLELGDSALYFCASSPLTETEQYFGPGTRLTVT.

The chain joins TRBV7-9 to TRBJ1-5; a weak D match, TRBD1 (6 bases). The CDR3 consists of 13 residues. Germline V CDR1 and CDR2: SEHNR, FQNEAQ (reference sequence). Trimming shortened V by 9 bases and J by 7 bases, and 16 bases separated the two germline ends. CDR3 loop: CASGPAGEQPQHF. For the CDR3, the DNA is TGTGCCAGTGGACCGGCAGGGGAACAGCCCCAGCATTTT.

The chain has TRBV5-1 and TRBJ2-1; unclear D gene. V was trimmed by 0 bases and J by 7 bases, leaving 5 bases between them. The CDR3 consists of 12 residues. From germline, CDR1 is SGHRS and CDR2 YFSETQ. This CDR3 reads CASSLVRNEQFF. The CDR3 nucleotides read TGCGCCAGCAGCTTGGTACGAAATGAGCAGTTCTTC.

CDR3 protein: CASRLDPLTSDNEQFF. CDR3 nucleotide sequence: TGTGCCAGCAGGCTTGACCCCCTTACTAGCGACAATGAGCAGTTCTTC. V is TRBV11-2 and J is TRBJ2-1; 7 positions match TRBD2. The J segment lost 5 bases and the V segment lost 6 bases, leaving 13 bases of the junction unmatched. CDR1 and CDR2 from the germline V gene are SGHAT and FQNNGV. The length of the CDR3 is 16 residues.